What follows is one T cell receptor (beta chain) and its context. Clones were sequenced by immunoSEQ multiplex PCR, and TCRdb holds only the in-frame ones, with some missing. The sample contains 35,000 or so clones, 65% to 75% of which appear only once. This sample stems from a study of cytotoxic CD8 clonotypes in ibrutinib-treated CLL. Trimming cost V 4 bases and J 5 bases; bases outside gene matches: 11. In germline, CDR1 is LNHDA, CDR2 SQIVND (reference sequence). The CDR3 runs 17 residues. The sample here was PBMCs, taken at disease progression, from a patient treated with ibrutinib. The clonotype was recovered from a human donor with chronic lymphocytic leukemia. The rearrangement uses TRBV19 and TRBJ1-5; 10 positions match TRBD1. The DNA for the CDR3 is TGTGCCAGTAGTACTAGTCTGGGACAGGGGCTAGATCAGCCCCAGCATTTT. Translation: CASSTSLGQGLDQPQHF. Full variable domain (remainder filled in from reference TRBV19 and TRBJ1-5): DGGITQSPKYLFRKEGQNVTLSCEQNLNHDAMYWYRQDPGQGLRLIYYSQIVNDFQKGDIAEGYSVSREKKESFPLTVTSAQKNPTAFYLCASSTSLGQGLDQPQHFGDGTRLSIL.